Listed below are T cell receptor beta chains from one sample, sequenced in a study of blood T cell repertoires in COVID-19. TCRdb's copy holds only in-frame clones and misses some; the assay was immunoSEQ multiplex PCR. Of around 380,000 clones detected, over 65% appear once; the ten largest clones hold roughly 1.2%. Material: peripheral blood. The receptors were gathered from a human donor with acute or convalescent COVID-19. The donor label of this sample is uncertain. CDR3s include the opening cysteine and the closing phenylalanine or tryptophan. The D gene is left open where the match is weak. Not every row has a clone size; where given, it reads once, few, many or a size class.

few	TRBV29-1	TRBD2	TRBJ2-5	CSADGLAGGLETQYF	TGCAGCGCCGATGGACTAGCGGGAGGATTGGAGACCCAGTACTTC
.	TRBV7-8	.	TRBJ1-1	CASSLYREGEAFF	TGTGCCAGCAGCTTATACAGGGAAGGTGAAGCTTTCTTT
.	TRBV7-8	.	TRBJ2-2	CASSSLTGELFF	TGTGCCAGCAGCTCCCTCACCGGGGAGCTGTTTTTT
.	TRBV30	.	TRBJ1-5	CAWGSVYSNQPQHF	TGTGCCTGGGGCAGCGTGTATAGCAATCAGCCCCAGCATTTT
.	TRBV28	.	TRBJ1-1	CASFREAYGAFF	TGTGCCAGCTTCAGGGAAGCTTATGGGGCTTTCTTT
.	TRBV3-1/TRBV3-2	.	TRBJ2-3	CASSLPSTDTQYF	TGTGCCAGCAGCCTCCCGTCCACAGATACGCAGTATTTT
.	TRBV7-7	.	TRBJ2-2	CASSPLRTGELFF	TGTGCCAGCAGCCCCTTGCGGACCGGGGAGCTGTTTTTT
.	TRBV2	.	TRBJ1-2	CASFTKRLTDYGYTF	TGTGCCAGCTTCACCAAGCGACTGACCGATTATGGCTACACCTTC
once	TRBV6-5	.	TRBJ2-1	CASSPPRSSYNEQFF	TGTGCCAGCAGCCCCCCCCGTAGCTCCTACAATGAGCAGTTCTTC
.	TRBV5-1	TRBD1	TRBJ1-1	CASSLDRGRDMNTEAFF	TGCGCCAGCAGCTTGGACAGGGGGCGTGACATGAACACTGAAGCTTTCTTT
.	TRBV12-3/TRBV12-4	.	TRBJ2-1	CASSLKQEQFF	TGTGCCAGCAGCCTTAAACAGGAGCAGTTCTTC
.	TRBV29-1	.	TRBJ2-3	CSVEDTRGSVTNTDTQYF	TGCAGCGTTGAAGATACCAGGGGATCAGTCACGAATACAGATACGCAGTATTTT
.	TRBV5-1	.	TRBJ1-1	CASSLTVNTEAFF	TGCGCCAGCAGCCTTACAGTGAACACTGAAGCTTTCTTT
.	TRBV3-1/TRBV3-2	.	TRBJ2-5	CASSPRQQETQYF	TGTGCCAGCAGCCCCAGGCAACAAGAGACCCAGTACTTC
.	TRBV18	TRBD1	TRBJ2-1	CASSPQMTGTGAYNEQFF	TGTGCCAGCTCTCCGCAAATGACCGGGACAGGGGCCTACAATGAGCAGTTCTTC
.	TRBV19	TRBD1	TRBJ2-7	CASSGAGTGSHEQYF	TGTGCCAGTAGTGGAGCCGGGACAGGGAGCCACGAGCAGTACTTC
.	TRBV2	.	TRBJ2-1	CATTTSSVGEQFF	TGTGCCACCACGACCTCTAGCGTAGGTGAGCAGTTCTTC
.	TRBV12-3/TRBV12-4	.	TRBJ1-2	CASSLSRDGYTF	TGTGCCAGCAGCTTATCCAGGGATGGCTACACCTTC
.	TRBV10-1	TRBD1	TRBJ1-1	CASSYRGEAFF	TGCGCCAGCAGCTACAGGGGAGAAGCTTTCTTT
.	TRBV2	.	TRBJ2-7	CASGTGIEQYF	TGTGCCAGTGGCACAGGAATCGAGCAGTACTTC
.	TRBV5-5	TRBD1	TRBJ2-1	CASSSGQGTYNEQFF	TGTGCCAGCAGCTCCGGACAGGGCACCTACAATGAGCAGTTCTTC
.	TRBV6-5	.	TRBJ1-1	CASSLRHASREAFF	TGTGCCAGCAGTTTAAGACATGCCTCCAGGGAAGCTTTCTTT
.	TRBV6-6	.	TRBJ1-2	CASEGGVNYGYTF	TGTGCCAGCGAGGGGGGGGTCAACTATGGCTACACCTTC
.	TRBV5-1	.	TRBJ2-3	CASSLAPGSTDTQYF	TGCGCCAGCAGCTTGGCGCCGGGTAGCACAGATACGCAGTATTTT
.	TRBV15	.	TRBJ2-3	CATSRDGGTVDTQYF	TGTGCCACCAGCAGAGATGGTGGCACCGTAGATACGCAGTATTTT
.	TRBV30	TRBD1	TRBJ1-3	CAWARRDSSGNTIYF	TGTGCCTGGGCACGCCGGGACAGCTCTGGAAACACCATATATTTT
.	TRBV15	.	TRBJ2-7	CATSRLGTGAYEQYF	TGTGCCACCAGCAGACTGGGAACGGGAGCCTACGAGCAGTACTTC
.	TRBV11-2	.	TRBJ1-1	CASSLGDITEAFF	TGTGCCAGCAGCTTGGGGGACATTACTGAAGCTTTCTTT
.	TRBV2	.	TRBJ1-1	CASGYRAVNTEAFF	TGTGCCAGCGGCTACAGGGCTGTGAACACTGAAGCTTTCTTT
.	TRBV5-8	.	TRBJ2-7	CASSLAPTGYEQYF	TGTGCCAGCAGCTTGGCCCCGACAGGCTACGAGCAGTACTTC
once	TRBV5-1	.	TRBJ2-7	CASTDSIYEQYF	TGCGCCAGCACGGACTCCATATACGAGCAGTACTTC
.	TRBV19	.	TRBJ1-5	CASRQRSNQPQHF	TGTGCCAGTAGACAGAGAAGCAATCAGCCCCAGCATTTT
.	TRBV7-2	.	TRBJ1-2	CASSTNPAYGYTF	TGTGCCAGCAGCACAAACCCAGCGTATGGCTACACCTTC
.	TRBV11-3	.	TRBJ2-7	CASSSEQGPIYEQYF	TGTGCCAGCAGCTCAGAACAGGGTCCTATCTACGAGCAGTACTTC
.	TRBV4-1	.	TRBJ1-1	CASSHPGRSGTEAFF	TGCGCCAGCAGCCATCCTGGGAGGAGTGGCACTGAAGCTTTCTTT